Below, 23 T cell receptor beta chains from the same sample are listed, as sequenced in a study of early T cells in non-severe SARS-CoV-2 infection. From the 5' RACE reads, TCRdb called clonotypes with MiXCR, one entry per CDR3 protein. The top ten hold around 1% of the sample, which has about 27,000 distinct CDR3 sequences, 4.5% to 6% seen once. Sequenced sample: whole blood. The receptors stem from an adult who was a healthcare worker with PCR-confirmed SARS-CoV-2 infection or an uninfected control (not recorded which).

This clonotype was detected many times. This chain connects TRBV29-1 to TRBJ1-4; 9 bases align to TRBD1. The CDR3 runs 13 residues. V was pared by 4 bases and J by 5 bases, with 2 bases of the junction left unmatched. Germline V gene data show CDR1 as SQVTM and CDR2 as ANQGSEA. Here the CDR3 DNA reads TGCAGCGTTGGGGGACAGGGCAATGAAAAACTGTTTTTT. Translating gives CSVGGQGNEKLFF.

This clonotype was observed many times. V is TRBV27 and J is TRBJ1-1; maybe TRBD1 (5 bases). CDR1 is MNHEY and CDR2 is SMNVEV in the germline V gene (reference sequence). The CDR3 contains 12 residues. V gave up 4 bases and J gave up 4 bases, with 7 bases separating them. The CDR3 protein is CASSYGGTEAFF. The CDR3 DNA follows: TGTGCCAGCAGTTACGGGGGCACTGAAGCTTTCTTT.

This clonotype is labeled as medium-sized. The chain recombines TRBV28 with TRBJ2-7; D is uncertain. Trimming cost V 2 bases and J 0 bases, with 8 bases left between them. CDR1 and CDR2 (germline): MDHEN, SYDVKM. The CDR3 has 14 amino acids. Written as DNA, the CDR3 is TGTGCCAGCAGTTTAAGGCCGAGCTCCTACGAGCAGTACTTC. Translated, it gives CASSLRPSSYEQYF.

CDR3 in DNA: TGCGCCAGCAGCCGAGGTCCAGTTATCACAGATACGCAGTATTTT. It is translated as CASSRGPVITDTQYF. V and J are TRBV4-3 and TRBJ2-3; D not resolved. The CDR3 contains 15 residues. Between the trimmed V and J ends, which lost 4 bases and 2 bases, there was a span of 13 bases. The germline V gene has CDR1 LGHNA and CDR2 YSLEER.

This clonotype was seen at least ten times. The V gene is TRBV27, the J gene TRBJ2-7; 7 nucleotides line up with TRBD1. Germline V gene data show CDR1 as MNHEY and CDR2 as SMNVEV (reference sequence). The junction had 11 bases not matched to a gene; V was cut back by 5 bases and J by 7 bases. CDR3 size: 14 residues. This chain's CDR3 is CASSISQQGNEQYF. In nucleotides, the CDR3 is TGTGCCAGCAGTATTTCCCAACAGGGGAATGAGCAGTACTTC.

This clonotype was seen a few times. The genes are TRBV29-1 and TRBJ2-1; D remains unclear. V lost 7 bases to trimming and J lost 6 bases, with 10 bases between them. The CDR3 consists of 11 residues. The germline V gene encodes CDR1 SQVTM and CDR2 ANQGSEA. The CDR3 loop reads CSGRKFNEQFF. Here the CDR3 DNA reads TGCAGCGGCCGAAAATTCAATGAGCAGTTCTTC.

The sample holds many counts of this clonotype. V gene TRBV20-1 combines with J gene TRBJ1-1; D possibly corresponds to TRBD1 (5 bases). Germline CDR1 DFQATT, CDR2 SNEGSKA (reference sequence). V was cut by 5 bases and J by 1 base, with 8 bases left in between. CDR3 length: 12 amino acids. The chain's CDR3 is CSAGAPNTEAFF. In DNA, the CDR3 is TGCAGTGCTGGGGCTCCGAACACTGAAGCTTTCTTT.

Within the sample, this clonotype is medium-sized. The rearrangement joins TRBV3-1 to TRBJ2-7; possible D gene TRBD2, 6 bases. Germline assignment: CDR1 LGHDT and CDR2 YNNKEL (reference sequence). The V end lost 4 bases, the J end lost 3 bases, and 10 bases lay between the germline ends. The CDR3 length is 13 residues. In DNA form, the CDR3 reads TGTGCCAGCAGCCGGCGCGGGGTCTACGAGCAGTACTTC. Translating gives CASSRRGVYEQYF.

The chain links TRBV6-2 or TRBV6-3 to TRBJ2-3; D is perhaps TRBD1 (6 bases). This CDR3 is built from 15 residues. CDR1 is MNHEY and CDR2 is SVGEGT in the germline V gene. Trimming cost V 6 bases and J 6 bases, with 19 bases left between them. CDR3 region: CASRGDTRGGDTQYF. In nucleotides, the CDR3 is TGTGCCAGCAGGGGGGACACTCGAGGTGGGGATACGCAGTATTTT.

This clonotype occurred many times. The V call is TRBV2, the J call TRBJ2-7; D may be TRBD1 or TRBD2 (5 bases each). The CDR3 runs to 14 residues. Trimming took 7 bases from V and 5 from J, leaving 18 bases between them. Looked up from germline, CDR1 is SNHLY and CDR2 is FYNNEI. The CDR3 is CASNEFRDADEQYF. The CDR3 nucleotides read TGTGCCAGCAATGAGTTCAGGGACGCCGACGAGCAGTACTTC.

This sequence joins TRBV7-2 and TRBJ1-5; the match to TRBD1 covers 8 bases. Looked up from germline, CDR1 is SGHTA and CDR2 is FQGNSA. V trimming: 5 bases; J trimming: 0 bases; junction bases outside the gene matches: 9. CDR3 length: 17 amino acids. CDR3 sequence reads: CASSPHWDRPSNQPQHF. In DNA, the CDR3 is TGTGCCAGCAGCCCCCATTGGGACAGGCCTAGCAATCAGCCCCAGCATTTT.

This clonotype appeared many times. Here the CDR3 DNA reads TGCAGTGCTAGAGGGGACAAGGGAAACACCATATATTTT. Its translation: CSARGDKGNTIYF. The chain is built from TRBV20-1 and TRBJ1-3, with D possibly being TRBD1 (6 bases). V was trimmed by 1 base and J by 4 bases, leaving 8 bases between them. The CDR3 totals 13 residues. CDR1 and CDR2 from the germline V gene are DFQATT and SNEGSKA (reference sequence).

This clonotype is medium-sized within its sample. V is TRBV25-1 and J is TRBJ2-7; D gene uncertain. The CDR3 is 11 residues long. In germline, CDR1 is MGHDK, CDR2 SYGVNS. V was cut by 2 bases and J by 6 bases, with 5 bases left in between. Written as DNA, the CDR3 is TGTGCCAGCAGTGAAGGGGTCGAGCAGTACTTC. Amino acids: CASSEGVEQYF.

This clonotype occurred many times. The chain uses TRBV6-2 or TRBV6-3 and TRBJ2-1; D not certain. V shed 6 bases and J shed 8 bases, with 8 bases lying between them. The CDR3 extends over 11 amino acids. Germline V CDR1 and CDR2: MNHEY, SVGEGT. The CDR3 nucleotides are TGTGCCAGCAGGAAAAGACATGAGCAGTTCTTC. The encoded protein is CASRKRHEQFF.

The table lists this clonotype with many counts. The gene calls are TRBV7-9 and TRBJ2-1, with D possibly matching TRBD1 (6 bases). Germline CDR1 and CDR2: SEHNR and FQNEAQ (reference sequence). The CDR3 is 15 residues long. Trimming took 3 bases from V and 9 from J, leaving 18 bases between them. The CDR3 sequence is CASSFSRTVGSEQFF. CDR3 DNA sequence: TGTGCCAGCAGCTTCAGTCGGACAGTTGGGAGTGAGCAGTTCTTC.

The chain carries TRBV5-5 and TRBJ2-7; 7 nucleotides match TRBD1. Germline CDR1 reads SGHKS; CDR2 reads YYEKEE (reference sequence). V lost 3 bases to trimming and J lost 3 bases; unmatched junction nucleotides: 9. This CDR3 comprises 15 residues. CDR3 nucleotides: TGTGCCAGCAGCTCTGACACCGGGACAGACTACGAGCAGTACTTC. As protein: CASSSDTGTDYEQYF.

This clonotype was detected a few times. The V gene is TRBV11-2, the J gene TRBJ2-1, with a tentative D call TRBD2 (5 bases). Deletions cut 3 bases from V and 0 bases from J, with 9 bases between. Germline V gene sequence: CDR1 SGHAT, CDR2 FQNNGV. The CDR3 covers 15 residues. This CDR3 is CASSLTGSSYNEQFF. DNA of the CDR3: TGTGCCAGCAGCTTGACGGGGAGCTCCTACAATGAGCAGTTCTTC.

There are many counts of this clonotype. This chain joins TRBV28 and TRBJ2-3; D is ambiguous. Looked up from germline, CDR1 is MDHEN and CDR2 is SYDVKM. The germline V and J ends were trimmed by 1 base and 0 bases, with 5 bases remaining between them. The CDR3 contains 14 residues. This CDR3 reads CASSLSPSTDTQYF. The CDR3 DNA sequence: TGTGCCAGCAGTTTATCCCCTAGCACAGATACGCAGTATTTT.

The sample holds many counts of this clonotype. The V and J genes are TRBV9 and TRBJ1-4; D is unresolved. The CDR3 contains 15 residues. Between the trimmed V and J ends, which lost 0 bases and 7 bases, there was a span of 13 bases. Germline values: CDR1 SGDLS, CDR2 YYNGEE. The CDR3: CASSVGNSLGEKLFF. In DNA form, the CDR3 reads TGTGCCAGCAGCGTAGGTAACAGTCTCGGTGAAAAACTGTTTTTT. The full variable domain, its missing parts supplied by reference TRBV9 and TRBJ1-4, is DSGVTQTPKHLITATGQRVTLRCSPRSGDLSVYWYQQSLDQGLQFLIQYYNGEERAKGNILERFSAQQFPDLHSELNLSSLELGDSALYFCASSVGNSLGEKLFFGSGTQLSVL.

This clonotype has a count of ten or more. This rearrangement joins TRBV7-9 to TRBJ1-1; D unclear. V lost 1 base and J lost 0, with 3 bases in between. The length of the CDR3 is 13 residues. Germline V gives CDR1 SEHNR, CDR2 FQNEAQ (reference sequence). The CDR3 sequence is CASSLDMNTEAFF. The CDR3 DNA reads as TGTGCCAGCAGCTTAGATATGAACACTGAAGCTTTCTTT.

At least ten counts were recorded for this clonotype. The V call is TRBV7-2, the J call TRBJ2-1, with a weak D call TRBD2 (5 bases). The CDR3 spans 17 residues. In germline, CDR1 is SGHTA, CDR2 FQGNSA. V was trimmed by 2 bases and J by 0 bases, leaving 14 bases between them. The CDR3 bases are TGTGCCAGCAGCTTATTTCTAGCAATGAGCTCCTACAATGAGCAGTTCTTC. This gives the protein CASSLFLAMSSYNEQFF.

In its sample, this clonotype was seen many times. The rearrangement joins TRBV11-3 to TRBJ2-1; 8 bases are shared with TRBD1. With 5 bases clipped from V and 6 bases from J, the junction kept 9 bases outside the gene matches. CDR1 is SGHNT and CDR2 is YENEEA in the germline V gene. The length of the CDR3 is 15 residues. CDR3 loop: CASSPDVGQVNEQFF. For the CDR3, the DNA is TGTGCCAGCAGCCCAGACGTGGGACAGGTCAATGAGCAGTTCTTC.

This clonotype has more than one count but fewer than ten. The chain has TRBV10-3 and TRBJ2-1; TRBD2 matches at 12 bases. The CDR3 covers 13 residues. J gave up 8 bases and V 10 bases, and 6 bases lay outside the gene matches. Looked up from germline, CDR1 is ENHRY and CDR2 is SYGVKD. The CDR3 DNA reads as TGTGCCACGACTAGCGGGAGAGGCGATGAGCAGTTCTTC. Translation: CATTSGRGDEQFF.